The clone carrying this T cell receptor beta chain is a singleton in its sample. Time point reported: after dendritic cell vaccination, including at tumor progression/relapse. Assay: immunoSEQ multiplex PCR; the TCRdb copy retains only in-frame clones and omits some. The sample lists more than 95,000 clones, 85% to 90% occurring once. The CDR3 is 14 residues long. Germline V lookup: CDR1 SGHTA, CDR2 FQGNSA. V shed 5 bases and J shed 4 bases, with 14 bases lying between them. This sample was taken from a study of glioma-infiltrating T cells after dendritic cell vaccination. Across the study: Patients had newly diagnosed or recurrent glioblastoma and received dendritic cell vaccines. Autologous tumor lysate was loaded overnight onto monocyte-derived dendritic cells grown less than 8 days with IL-4 and GM-CSF. Dendritic cell vaccine was injected intradermally three times, biweekly. Autologous tumor lysate-pulsed dendritic cell vaccination was given between about 2003 and 2013.

The TCR comes from a human donor with glioblastoma. The sequencing here drew on blood, taken after dendritic cell vaccination. J is TRBJ1-2 and V is TRBV7-2; tentative D call: TRBD1 (5 bases). CDR3 protein: CASSPRAGPYGYTF. The CDR3 DNA reads TGTGCCAGCAGCCCCAGGGCAGGACCCTATGGCTACACCTTC.